This T cell receptor (beta chain) was sequenced in a study of blood T cell repertoires in COVID-19. As for the study in general: The United States, Italy and Spain supplied acute and convalescent COVID-19 samples. In each case, the material was cDNA or gDNA derived from T cells, B-cell-depleted T cells, or PBMCs.

In the original processing: Amplification of reference gene primers provided the estimated nucleated cell counts. Assay: immunoSEQ multiplex PCR; the TCRdb copy retains only in-frame clones and omits some. For V, J and clone size, that table is used; D and trimming come from the DNA. In the table there are tens of thousands of clones, about four fifths of which are singletons. This clonotype originated in a woman aged 60-70 years with acute or convalescent COVID-19. The sample taken for sequencing was peripheral blood.

The CDR3 loop reads CASSYTGSANTEAFF. CDR3 DNA sequence: TGTGCCAGCAGCTATACAGGGTCGGCGAACACTGAAGCTTTCTTT. The chain has TRBV6-2 or TRBV6-3 and TRBJ1-1; a weak D match, TRBD1 (6 bases). The CDR3 loop spans 15 amino acids. CDR1 MNHEY and CDR2 SVGEGT come from the germline V gene. The germline V and J ends were trimmed by 6 bases and 1 base, with 15 bases remaining between them.